These T cell receptor beta chains were read from a single sample in a study of T-cell memory formation after mild COVID-19. TCRdb re-analysed the 5' RACE reads in MiXCR, keeping a single row per CDR3 protein. The sample consists of around 300,000 distinct CDR3 sequences, about an eighth of them appearing once. The material sequenced was PBMCs or a T cell subset sorted from them (not recorded which). Receptor source: a man aged 18 to 30 who had mild COVID-19 (a few samples of this study predate the infection). Cell type and time point are not known. Both conserved end residues are part of each CDR3. The D gene is left open where the match is weak. The size entry is marked missing in some rows and otherwise reads once, few, many or a size class.

abundance	d_gene	v_gene	j_gene	CDR3nt	CDR3aa
once	NA	TRBV18	TRBJ1-1	TGTGCCAGCTCACCACTGGGGGCTGGCACTGAAGCTTTCTTT	CASSPLGAGTEAFF
few	NA	TRBV28	TRBJ1-2	TGTGCCAGCAGTGCAGCTGGGCAGGACGGGTTCTATGGCTACACCTTC	CASSAAGQDGFYGYTF
few	NA	TRBV5-4	TRBJ2-3	TGTGCCAGCAGCTTGGGACAGAACACAGATACGCAGTATTTT	CASSLGQNTDTQYF
NA	TRBD1	TRBV24-1	TRBJ2-1	TGTGCCACCAGCCCAGGGGGCAGCTCCTACAATGAGCAGTTCTTC	CATSPGGSSYNEQFF
few	NA	TRBV9	TRBJ1-4	TGTGCCAGCAGCGTAGACGGCCGGAGAGGTGAAAAACTGTTTTTT	CASSVDGRRGEKLFF
few	NA	TRBV7-9	TRBJ2-4	TGTGCCAGCAGCTTGGATGGGAACAAAAACATTCAGTACTTC	CASSLDGNKNIQYF
NA	NA	TRBV27	TRBJ2-7	TGTGCCAGCCGAACCGGGACTCATGACGAGCAGTACTTC	CASRTGTHDEQYF
NA	TRBD1	TRBV6-5	TRBJ2-7	TGTGCCAGCAGCTACAGGGGGCGCCCCTACGAGCAGTACTTC	CASSYRGRPYEQYF
few	TRBD1	TRBV29-1	TRBJ1-1	TGCAGCGTCGGTACAGGGGGCACGAACACTGAAGCTTTCTTT	CSVGTGGTNTEAFF
NA	TRBD1	TRBV7-2	TRBJ1-5	TGTGCCAGCAGCCCGACTCGACAGGGGTTTCAGCCCCAGCATTTT	CASSPTRQGFQPQHF
few	NA	TRBV9	TRBJ1-6	TGTGCCAGCAGCGTAGCCGGAGACCTCTTGTATAATTCACCCCTCCACTTT	CASSVAGDLLYNSPLHF
NA	TRBD2	TRBV27	TRBJ2-1	TGTGCCAGCAGTTGGCGACGGGGGGGGTCCTACAATGAGCAGTTCTTC	CASSWRRGGSYNEQFF
many	NA	TRBV6-6	TRBJ2-1	TGTGCCAGCAGTTACTCTCAAGTCTACAATGAGCAGTTCTTC	CASSYSQVYNEQFF
few	TRBD2	TRBV7-3	TRBJ2-3	TGTGCCAGCAGCTTAACTAGCGGGGGGTATTCCACAGATACGCAGTATTTT	CASSLTSGGYSTDTQYF
few	NA	TRBV7-2	TRBJ2-2	TGTGCCAGCAGCCTCCGGAGGGGGGCCGGGGAGCTGTTTTTT	CASSLRRGAGELFF
few	NA	TRBV23-1	TRBJ1-4	TGCGCCAGCAGCCGTCTTCCCGGGAGACAGGCTAATGAAAAACTGTTTTTT	CASSRLPGRQANEKLFF
few	NA	TRBV7-2	TRBJ2-1	TGTGCCAGCAGCTCACGTTTTTCGGGATCCTACAATGAGCAGTTCTTC	CASSSRFSGSYNEQFF
few	TRBD1	TRBV4-3	TRBJ1-2	TGCGCCAGCAGCCGACCACCTTGGGACAGGGGGCCGGAATATGGCTACACCTTC	CASSRPPWDRGPEYGYTF
few	NA	TRBV7-3	TRBJ1-1	TGTGCCAGCAGCAGTACACCGGACACTGAAGCTTTCTTT	CASSSTPDTEAFF
few	NA	TRBV3-1	TRBJ2-3	TGTGCCAGCAGCCAAGCCGCCCCCAGCGCAGATACGCAGTATTTT	CASSQAAPSADTQYF
few	NA	TRBV6-2/TRBV6-3	TRBJ1-5	TGTGCCAGCAGTTATGCCGTAATCAATCAGCCCCAGCATTTT	CASSYAVINQPQHF